The text below deals with one T cell receptor (beta chain). Antigen unknown. TCRdb's copy holds only in-frame clones and misses some; the assay was immunoSEQ multiplex PCR. The table lists around 50,000 clones, about 81% of them singletons, with about a tenth in the top ten. This record belongs to a study of T cell responses to AZD1222 COVID-19 vaccine. Study-wide results and limits: Seropositive status at baseline applied to only five or six AZD1222 recipients. Females made up more of the donors, who were largely white British, and clonal diversity may have come out too low. Distributed over spike, vaccine-associated CD4 TCRs predominated at 160-218 and 743-854. Reportedly, close to half of spike-specific TCRs are directed against unmutated variant regions.

CDR3 length equals 12 residues. CDR1 is WNHNN and CDR2 is SYGVQD in the germline V gene (reference sequence). The V end was cut by 3 bases, the J end by 4 bases, with 7 bases between. The chain joins TRBV10-1 to TRBJ2-7; no clear D gene. The sequence came from an adult in good health. Sample: peripheral blood, taken on day 0 of AZD1222 vaccination. CDR3 sequence (DNA): TGCGCCAGCAGTGAAACAGCTTACGAGCAGTACTTC. The encoded protein is CASSETAYEQYF.